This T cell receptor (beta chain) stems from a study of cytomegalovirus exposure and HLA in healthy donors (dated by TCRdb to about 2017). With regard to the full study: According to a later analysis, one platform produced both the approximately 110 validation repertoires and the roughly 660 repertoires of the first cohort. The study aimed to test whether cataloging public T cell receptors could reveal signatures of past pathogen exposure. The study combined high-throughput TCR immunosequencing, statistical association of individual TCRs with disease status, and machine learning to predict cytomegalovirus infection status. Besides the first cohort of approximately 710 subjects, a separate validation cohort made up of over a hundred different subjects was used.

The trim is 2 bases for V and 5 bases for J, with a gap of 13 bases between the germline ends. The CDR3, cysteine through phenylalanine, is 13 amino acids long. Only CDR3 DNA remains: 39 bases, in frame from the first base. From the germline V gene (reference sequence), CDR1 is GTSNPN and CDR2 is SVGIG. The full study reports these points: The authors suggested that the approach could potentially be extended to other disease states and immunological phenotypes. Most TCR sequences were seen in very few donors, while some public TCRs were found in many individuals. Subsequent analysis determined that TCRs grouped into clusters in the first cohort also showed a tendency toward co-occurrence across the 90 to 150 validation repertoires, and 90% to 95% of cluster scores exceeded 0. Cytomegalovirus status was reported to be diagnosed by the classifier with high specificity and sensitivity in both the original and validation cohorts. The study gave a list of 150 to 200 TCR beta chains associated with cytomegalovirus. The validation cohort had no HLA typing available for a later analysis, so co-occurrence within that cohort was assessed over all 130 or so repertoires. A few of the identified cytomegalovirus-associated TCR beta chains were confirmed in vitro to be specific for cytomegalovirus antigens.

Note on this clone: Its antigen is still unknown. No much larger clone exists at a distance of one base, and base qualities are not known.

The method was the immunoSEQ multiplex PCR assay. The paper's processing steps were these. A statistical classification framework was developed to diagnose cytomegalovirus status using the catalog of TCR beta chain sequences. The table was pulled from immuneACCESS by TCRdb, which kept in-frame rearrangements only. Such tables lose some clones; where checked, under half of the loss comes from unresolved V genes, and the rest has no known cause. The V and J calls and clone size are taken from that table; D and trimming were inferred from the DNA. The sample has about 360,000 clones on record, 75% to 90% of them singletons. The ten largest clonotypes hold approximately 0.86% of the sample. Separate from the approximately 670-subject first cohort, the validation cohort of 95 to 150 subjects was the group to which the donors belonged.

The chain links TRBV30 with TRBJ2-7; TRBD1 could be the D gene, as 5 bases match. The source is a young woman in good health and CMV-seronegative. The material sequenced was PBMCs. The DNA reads TGTGCCTGGAGTTGGTCGAAGGGGCACGAGCAGTACTTC. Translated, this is CAWSWSKGHEQYF. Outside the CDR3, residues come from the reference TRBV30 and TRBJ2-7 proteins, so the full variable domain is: SQTIHQWPATLVQPVGSPLSLECTVEGTSNPNLYWYRQAAGRGLQLLFYSVGIGQISSEVPQNLSASRPQDRQFILSSKKLLLSDSGFYLCAWSWSKGHEQYFGPGTRLTVT.